The 8 T cell receptor beta chains below were found in one sample sequenced in a study of T-cell memory formation after mild COVID-19. MiXCR was run by TCRdb on the 5' RACE reads, yielding one entry per CDR3 protein. The data show roughly 200,000 distinct CDR3 sequences, 16% seen once. Sequenced: PBMCs or a T cell subset sorted from them (not recorded which). The receptors were sampled from an adult woman who had mild COVID-19 (a few samples of this study predate the infection). Cell type and time point are not known.

This clonotype was counted between two and nine times. The CDR3 nucleotides are TGTGCCAGCAGGCGGCCTGGACAGGGGGCTCGGGAGCAGTACTTC. Protein sequence: CASRRPGQGAREQYF. The chain couples TRBV11-2 to TRBJ2-7; TRBD1 matches at 11 bases. The CDR3 is 15 residues long. V dropped 6 bases and J dropped 7; count of bases not matched to a gene: 11. Germline V CDR1 and CDR2: SGHAT, FQNNGV.

The gene calls are TRBV12-3 or TRBV12-4 and TRBJ1-6; D is possibly TRBD1 (6 bases). This CDR3 comprises 16 residues. Trimming removed 7 bases from V and 9 bases from J, with 22 bases in between. The chain's CDR3 is CASTLSGAGFISPLHF. In nucleotides, the CDR3 is TGTGCCAGCACCCTTTCGGGGGCAGGGTTCATTTCACCCCTCCACTTT.

This clonotype has just a few counts. The V call is TRBV25-1, the J call TRBJ2-1; TRBD2 aligns across 10 bases. The V gene end was trimmed by 2 bases and the J gene end by 9 bases; junction bases not matched to a gene: 7. The germline CDR1 and CDR2 sequences are MGHDK and SYGVNS. The CDR3 is 15 amino acids. In DNA form, the CDR3 reads TGTGCCAGCAGTGAACGGGCTAGCGGGAGAGGTGAGCAGTTCTTC. As protein: CASSERASGRGEQFF.

This clonotype was counted only a few times. The chain joins TRBV7-8 to TRBJ2-1; TRBD1 aligns across 7 bases. CDR1 and CDR2 (germline): SGHVS, FQNEAQ. The CDR3 contains 16 residues. The J segment lost 7 bases and the V segment lost 3 bases, leaving 12 bases of the junction unmatched. CDR3 residues: CASSFEDRSIWNEQFF. In DNA, the CDR3 is TGTGCCAGCAGCTTTGAGGACAGGAGTATATGGAATGAGCAGTTCTTC.

The chain has TRBV15 and TRBJ2-1; TRBD2 aligns across 9 bases. The CDR3 contains 15 residues. Germline V gene data show CDR1 as LNHNV and CDR2 as YYDKDF (reference sequence). Losses at the gene ends were 4 bases for V and 6 bases for J; bases not matched to a gene: 7. The CDR3 here is CATSTEREEGNEQFF. As DNA, the CDR3 is TGTGCCACCAGCACTGAGCGGGAGGAGGGCAATGAGCAGTTCTTC.

This clonotype was found a few times. The chain recombines TRBV6-5 with TRBJ2-2, with 9 bases identical to TRBD1. CDR3 length: 18 amino acids. With V trimmed by 0 bases and J by 0 bases, 5 bases remained unmatched. Per germline, CDR1 MNHEY and CDR2 SVGAGI. CDR3 residues: CASSYSGQGLANTGELFF. The CDR3 bases are TGTGCCAGCAGTTACTCGGGACAGGGCCTCGCGAACACCGGGGAGCTGTTTTTT.

This clonotype was seen only a few times. The rearrangement links TRBV9 to TRBJ2-1; 7 positions agree with TRBD2. The CDR3 contains 16 residues. Germline lookup yields CDR1 SGDLS and CDR2 YYNGEE. V was clipped by 3 bases and J by 2 bases; unmatched bases: 8. CDR3 residues: CASSGVAGATYNEQFF. CDR3 bases: TGTGCCAGCAGCGGGGTAGCGGGCGCGACCTACAATGAGCAGTTCTTC. The variable domain in full, with the rest retrieved from reference TRBV9 and TRBJ2-1, is DSGVTQTPKHLITATGQRVTLRCSPRSGDLSVYWYQQSLDQGLQFLIQYYNGEERAKGNILERFSAQQFPDLHSELNLSSLELGDSALYFCASSGVAGATYNEQFFGPGTRLTVL.

This clonotype was observed a few times. The chain recombines TRBV9 with TRBJ2-3, with D possibly TRBD1 on 6 matching bases. In germline, CDR1 is SGDLS, CDR2 YYNGEE. This CDR3 region has 14 residues. V gave up 4 bases and J gave up 5 bases, with 14 bases separating them. The CDR3 coding sequence is TGTGCCAGCAGCCCAGGGGCTACCCAAGATACGCAGTATTTT. Translating gives CASSPGATQDTQYF.